The present T cell receptor (beta chain) was sequenced within a study of blood T cell repertoires in COVID-19. About the study: Researchers got acute and convalescent COVID-19 samples from the United States, Italy and Spain. T cells, B-cell-depleted T cells, or PBMCs supplied cDNA or gDNA.

This clone was found a few times. Original processing methods: Estimated nucleated cell counts came from reference gene primer amplification. The repertoire was sequenced with immunoSEQ multiplex PCR; TCRdb's copy has only in-frame clones and lacks some. The DNA gave D and trimming, while V, J and clone size come from that table. Seen here are some 87,000 clones, around 81% observed once, and the top ten hold nearly 9%. CDR1 is GTSNPN and CDR2 is SVGIG in the germline V gene (reference sequence). Trimming stripped 5 bases from V and 2 bases from J, with 6 bases between. The CDR3 consists of 11 residues.

The specimen sequenced was peripheral blood. The source of this sequence is a man between 50 and 59 years old who had recovered from COVID-19. V is TRBV30 and J is TRBJ1-2; D remains unclear. The CDR3 nucleotides read TGTGCCTGGGGACGGAACTATGGCTACACCTTC. This translates into CAWGRNYGYTF.